A selection of T cell receptor beta chains follows, all from one sample in a study of CD8 T cells in ankylosing spondylitis. TCRdb called the 5' RACE reads again in MiXCR, with one record for every CDR3 protein. The data show about 800,000 distinct CDR3 sequences, about 11% seen once. Sequenced sample: blood, either unsorted or a sorted T cell fraction (not recorded which). These receptors were collected from a male donor with ankylosing spondylitis. Each CDR3 is given with its conserved first and last residue. Fields, in order: D gene, clone size, J gene, V gene, CDR3 protein, CDR3 DNA. A D gene is named only where the DNA matches it firmly. The size field is filled for only some rows; it gives once, few, many or a size class.

NA	few	TRBJ1-5	TRBV4-3	CASSQEIDQPQHF	TGCGCCAGCAGCCAAGAGATCGATCAGCCCCAGCATTTT
TRBD1	NA	TRBJ2-5	TRBV28	CASSPTGTGRRETQYF	TGTGCCAGCAGTCCTACCGGGACAGGGAGGAGGGAGACCCAGTACTTC
NA	few	TRBJ2-6	TRBV27	CASSLYRGGGANVLTF	TGTGCCAGCAGTTTATACAGGGGGGGTGGGGCCAACGTCCTGACTTTC
TRBD2	few	TRBJ2-3	TRBV15	CATSRDLSGGALKADTQYF	TGTGCCACCAGCAGAGATCTTAGCGGGGGGGCTCTGAAGGCAGATACGCAGTATTTT
TRBD1	NA	TRBJ1-6	TRBV5-1	CASSLWTGVNSPLHF	TGCGCCAGCAGCTTATGGACAGGGGTGAATTCACCCCTCCACTTT
NA	few	TRBJ2-1	TRBV5-1	CASSVLQVKSEQFF	TGCGCCAGCAGCGTCCTCCAGGTTAAGAGTGAGCAGTTCTTC
TRBD1	few	TRBJ1-1	TRBV7-2	CASSHRTGVGEAFF	TGTGCCAGCAGTCATCGGACAGGGGTTGGTGAAGCTTTCTTT
NA	few	TRBJ2-7	TRBV7-2	CASSLIGINSYEQYF	TGTGCCAGCAGCTTAATTGGGATTAACTCCTACGAGCAGTACTTC
TRBD2	many	TRBJ2-1	TRBV12-3/TRBV12-4	CASSLGLAGGSSYNEQFF	TGTGCCAGCAGTTTGGGACTAGCGGGAGGGAGCTCCTACAATGAGCAGTTCTTC
NA	NA	TRBJ1-6	TRBV5-1	CASRRENYNSPLHF	TGCGCCAGCAGGCGGGAGAACTATAATTCACCCCTCCACTTT
TRBD1	NA	TRBJ1-2	TRBV20-1	CSAPGQGAENYGYTF	TGCAGTGCCCCCGGACAGGGGGCGGAGAACTATGGCTACACCTTC
NA	few	TRBJ2-1	TRBV10-3	CAISASVGSYNEQFF	TGTGCCATCAGTGCGAGCGTCGGATCCTACAATGAGCAGTTCTTC
NA	NA	TRBJ2-1	TRBV5-1	CASSLRWAEQFF	TGCGCCAGCAGCTTGCGGTGGGCTGAGCAGTTCTTC
NA	few	TRBJ2-7	TRBV20-1	CSARDYGGSYEQYF	TGCAGTGCTAGAGATTACGGGGGCTCCTACGAGCAGTACTTC
NA	few	TRBJ1-2	TRBV7-9	CASSLGETDGYTF	TGTGCCAGCAGCTTAGGTGAGACGGACGGCTACACCTTC
NA	many	TRBJ2-1	TRBV5-1	CASSLAPNNEQFF	TGCGCCAGCAGCTTGGCGCCCAACAATGAGCAGTTCTTC
NA	NA	TRBJ2-1	TRBV20-1	CSAREDPKGDEQFF	TGCAGTGCTAGGGAGGACCCAAAAGGGGATGAGCAGTTCTTC
NA	NA	TRBJ2-5	TRBV20-1	CSARHGRETQYF	TGCAGTGCTAGGCACGGCAGGGAGACCCAGTACTTC
NA	NA	TRBJ1-2	TRBV24-1	CATSDPVAASYGYTF	TGTGCCACCAGTGATCCCGTCGCCGCGTCCTATGGCTACACCTTC
NA	NA	TRBJ2-3	TRBV29-1	CSVDPSPPTDTQYF	TGCAGCGTTGACCCCTCTCCTCCCACAGATACGCAGTATTTT
NA	NA	TRBJ1-1	TRBV20-1	CSAPRANTEAFF	TGCAGTGCTCCCAGGGCGAACACTGAAGCTTTCTTT
TRBD2	NA	TRBJ2-7	TRBV7-2	CASSPSTGTSGYYEQYF	TGTGCCAGCAGCCCTTCAACCGGGACTAGCGGATACTACGAGCAGTACTTC
TRBD2	few	TRBJ2-5	TRBV4-2	CASSQEKGLGKTQYF	TGTGCCAGCAGCCAAGAGAAGGGACTAGGAAAGACCCAGTACTTC
NA	few	TRBJ1-1	TRBV15	CATSRDLEVRAFF	TGTGCCACCAGCAGAGATTTGGAGGTGAGAGCTTTCTTT
NA	few	TRBJ2-7	TRBV20-1	CSAAGGRAEQYF	TGCAGTGCTGCAGGGGGGCGGGCCGAGCAGTACTTC
NA	many	TRBJ2-2	TRBV29-1	CSVPNGGPNTGELFF	TGCAGCGTCCCAAACGGGGGCCCGAACACCGGGGAGCTGTTTTTT
NA	many	TRBJ1-6	TRBV12-3/TRBV12-4	CASSLALPGAGSPLHF	TGTGCCAGCAGTTTAGCGCTTCCGGGGGCTGGTTCACCCCTCCACTTT
NA	few	TRBJ2-1	TRBV4-2	CASSPEPEAAKYNEQFF	TGTGCCAGCAGCCCCGAGCCTGAGGCGGCCAAGTACAATGAGCAGTTCTTC
NA	few	TRBJ1-1	TRBV6-1	CASSRDITATEAFF	TGTGCCAGCAGCCGGGACATCACAGCCACTGAAGCTTTCTTT
TRBD1	few	TRBJ1-2	TRBV11-1	CASSFRRTGDGYTF	TGTGCCAGCAGCTTTCGTCGGACAGGGGATGGCTACACCTTC
TRBD2	NA	TRBJ2-7	TRBV6-1	CASRPLAGGKSYEQYF	TGTGCCAGCAGACCACTAGCGGGGGGGAAATCCTACGAGCAGTACTTC
NA	many	TRBJ1-6	TRBV5-5	CASSLIVQGGSPLHF	TGTGCCAGCAGCCTCATCGTCCAGGGCGGATCACCCCTCCACTTT
NA	NA	TRBJ1-1	TRBV7-2	CASSYVENTEAFF	TGTGCCAGCAGCTACGTTGAAAACACTGAAGCTTTCTTT
TRBD1	NA	TRBJ2-1	TRBV9	CASSVGQAMYNEQFF	TGTGCCAGCAGCGTCGGACAGGCGATGTACAATGAGCAGTTCTTC
NA	NA	TRBJ1-1	TRBV6-5	CASSSQLMNTEAFF	TGTGCCAGCAGTTCACAGCTAATGAACACTGAAGCTTTCTTT
NA	NA	TRBJ1-3	TRBV29-1	CSVDVGSGNTIYF	TGCAGCGTTGACGTCGGGTCTGGAAACACCATATATTTT
NA	few	TRBJ2-2	TRBV4-2	CASSQVQDGELFF	TGTGCCAGCAGCCAAGTTCAAGACGGGGAGCTGTTTTTT
NA	few	TRBJ1-4	TRBV4-3	CASSQSGGQPNEKLFF	TGCGCCAGCAGCCAATCGGGGGGCCAGCCGAATGAAAAACTGTTTTTT
NA	few	TRBJ1-6	TRBV7-3	CASSRGIPKLNSPLHF	TGTGCCAGCAGCCGGGGGATCCCGAAGTTAAATTCACCCCTCCACTTT
TRBD2	NA	TRBJ2-7	TRBV28	CASRPGLAGETYF	TGTGCCAGCAGACCGGGACTAGCGGGAGAGACGTACTTC
NA	NA	TRBJ1-2	TRBV4-3	CASSLDKQASYGYTF	TGCGCCAGCAGCCTTGACAAGCAGGCGAGCTATGGCTACACCTTC
NA	few	TRBJ2-7	TRBV6-1	CASREQGAYEQYF	TGTGCCAGTCGAGAACAGGGAGCGTACGAGCAGTACTTC
NA	NA	TRBJ2-7	TRBV12-3/TRBV12-4	CASREEARKGYEQYF	TGTGCCAGCAGGGAGGAGGCGAGAAAGGGCTACGAGCAGTACTTC
TRBD1	few	TRBJ2-7	TRBV27	CASSDLDRGYYEQYF	TGTGCCAGCAGTGACCTGGACAGGGGGTATTACGAGCAGTACTTC
TRBD2	few	TRBJ2-1	TRBV7-9	CASSYGRAQNEQFF	TGTGCCAGCAGCTACGGGAGGGCTCAAAATGAGCAGTTCTTC
TRBD2	few	TRBJ2-1	TRBV12-3/TRBV12-4	CASSFQTSGNNEQFF	TGTGCCAGCAGTTTTCAGACTAGCGGTAACAATGAGCAGTTCTTC
NA	many	TRBJ1-1	TRBV20-1	CSARDRRNTEAFF	TGCAGTGCTAGAGACCGACGTAATACTGAAGCTTTCTTT
NA	few	TRBJ1-1	TRBV10-3	CAISPIRDPNTEAFF	TGTGCCATCAGCCCCATCAGGGATCCCAACACTGAAGCTTTCTTT
NA	few	TRBJ2-5	TRBV6-5	CASSIGSETQYF	TGTGCCAGCAGCATAGGGAGCGAGACCCAGTACTTC
NA	NA	TRBJ2-5	TRBV5-1	CASSGGHQEETQYF	TGCGCCAGCAGCGGGGGACACCAAGAAGAGACCCAGTACTTC
TRBD2	few	TRBJ2-3	TRBV10-3	CAISRLAVADTQYF	TGTGCCATCAGCCGACTAGCGGTAGCAGATACGCAGTATTTT
NA	NA	TRBJ1-4	TRBV3-1	CASSQGATNEKLFF	TGTGCCAGCAGCCAAGGGGCAACTAATGAAAAACTGTTTTTT
NA	many	TRBJ2-1	TRBV29-1	CSVEGWRGRWNEQFF	TGCAGCGTTGAGGGGTGGAGGGGGCGCTGGAATGAGCAGTTCTTC
NA	many	TRBJ2-1	TRBV5-1	CASSDPRTPVNEQFF	TGCGCCAGCAGCGATCCAAGGACTCCCGTCAATGAGCAGTTCTTC